This paragraph reports one T cell receptor (beta chain). Its matching antigen is unknown. This specimen belongs to a study of regulatory T cells. Notes on the study in general: Patient repertoires had restricted TRB V-J pairs and skewed V and J usage, most in Tregs. Compared with autologous conventional CD4+ cells and control regulatory cells, CD3G-deficient regulatory T cells showed reduced diversity. Patient Treg samples had roughly tenfold fewer unique productive TRB reads than controls.

The primer mix had 52 TRBV and 13 TRBJ primers. Produced via immunoSEQ multiplex PCR; TCRdb's table is partial and in-frame only. The sample contains about 6,100 clones, more than 80% of which appear only once. All CD3G-deficient patients showed autoimmunity, more severe in two. Patients aged 2 to 39 years had fewer naive T cells. Looked up from germline, CDR1 is PRHDT and CDR2 is FYEKMQ (reference sequence). The CDR3 is made up of 16 amino acids. Trimming took 5 bases from V and 0 from J, leaving 15 bases between them. This chain joins TRBV13 and TRBJ2-3, with D perhaps TRBD1 (6 bases). The specimen was CD4+ Tregs sorted from blood. This clonotype originated in a person aged 18-35 years with CD3G deficiency. Written as DNA, the CDR3 is TGTGCCAGCAGCCGTCGAAGGACAGCTAGCACAGATACGCAGTATTTT. Protein: CASSRRRTASTDTQYF.